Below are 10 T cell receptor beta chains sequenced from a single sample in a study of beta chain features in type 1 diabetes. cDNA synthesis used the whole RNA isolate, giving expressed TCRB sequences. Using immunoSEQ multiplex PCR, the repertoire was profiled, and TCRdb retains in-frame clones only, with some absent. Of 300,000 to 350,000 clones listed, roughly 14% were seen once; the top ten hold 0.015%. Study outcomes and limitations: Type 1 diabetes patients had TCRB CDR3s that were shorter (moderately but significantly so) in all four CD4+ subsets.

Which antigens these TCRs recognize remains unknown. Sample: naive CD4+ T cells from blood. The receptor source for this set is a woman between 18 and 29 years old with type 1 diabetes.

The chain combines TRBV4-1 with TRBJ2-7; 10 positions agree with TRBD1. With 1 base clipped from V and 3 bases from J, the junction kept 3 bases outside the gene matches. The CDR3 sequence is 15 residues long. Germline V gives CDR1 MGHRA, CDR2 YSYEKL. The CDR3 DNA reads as TGCGCCAGCAGCCAAGGAGACAGGGGGCTCTACGAGCAGTACTTC. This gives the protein CASSQGDRGLYEQYF.

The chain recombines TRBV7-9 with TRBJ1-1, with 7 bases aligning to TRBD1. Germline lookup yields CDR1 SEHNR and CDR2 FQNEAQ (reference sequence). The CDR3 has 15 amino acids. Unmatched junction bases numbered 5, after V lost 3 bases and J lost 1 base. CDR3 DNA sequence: TGTGCCAGCAGCTTTACCGGGACAGCGAACACTGAAGCTTTCTTT. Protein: CASSFTGTANTEAFF.

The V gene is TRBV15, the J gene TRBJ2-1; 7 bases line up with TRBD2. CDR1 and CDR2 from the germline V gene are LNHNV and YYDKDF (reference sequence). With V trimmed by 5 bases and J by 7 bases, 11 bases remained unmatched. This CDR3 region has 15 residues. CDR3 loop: CATSGRGVPKNEQFF. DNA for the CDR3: TGTGCCACCAGCGGGAGGGGTGTCCCAAAGAATGAGCAGTTCTTC.

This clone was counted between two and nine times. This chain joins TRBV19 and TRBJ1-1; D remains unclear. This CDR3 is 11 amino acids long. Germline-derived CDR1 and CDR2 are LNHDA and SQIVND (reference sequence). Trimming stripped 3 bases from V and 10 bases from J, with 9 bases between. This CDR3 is CASSISDGAFF. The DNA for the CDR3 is TGTGCCAGTAGTATTAGTGATGGAGCTTTCTTT.

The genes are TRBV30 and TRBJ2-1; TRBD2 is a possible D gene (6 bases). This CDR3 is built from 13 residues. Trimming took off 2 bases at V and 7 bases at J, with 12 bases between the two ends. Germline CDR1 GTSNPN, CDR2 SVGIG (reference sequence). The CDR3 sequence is CAWSSTGENEQFF. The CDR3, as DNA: TGTGCCTGGAGTTCCACGGGAGAGAATGAGCAGTTCTTC.

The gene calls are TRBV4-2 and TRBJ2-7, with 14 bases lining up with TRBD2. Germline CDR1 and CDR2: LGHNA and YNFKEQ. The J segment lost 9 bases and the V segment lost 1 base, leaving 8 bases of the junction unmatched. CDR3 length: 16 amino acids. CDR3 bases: TGTGCCAGCAGCCAAGGGGAGACTAGCGGGAGGGCCGTGCAGTACTTC. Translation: CASSQGETSGRAVQYF.

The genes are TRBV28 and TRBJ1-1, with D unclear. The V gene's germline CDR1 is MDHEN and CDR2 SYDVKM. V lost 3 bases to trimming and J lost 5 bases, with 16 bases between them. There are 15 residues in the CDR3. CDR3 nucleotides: TGTGCCAGCAGTTTTCCGCAGGCCCCGGGGACTGAAGCTTTCTTT. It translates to CASSFPQAPGTEAFF.

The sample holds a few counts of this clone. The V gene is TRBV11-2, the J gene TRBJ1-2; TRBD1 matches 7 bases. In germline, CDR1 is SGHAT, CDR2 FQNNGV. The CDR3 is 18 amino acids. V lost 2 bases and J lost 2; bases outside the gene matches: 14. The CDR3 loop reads CASSLISRQGVKNYGYTF. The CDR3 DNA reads TGTGCCAGCAGCTTAATCTCCCGACAGGGAGTGAAGAACTATGGCTACACCTTC.

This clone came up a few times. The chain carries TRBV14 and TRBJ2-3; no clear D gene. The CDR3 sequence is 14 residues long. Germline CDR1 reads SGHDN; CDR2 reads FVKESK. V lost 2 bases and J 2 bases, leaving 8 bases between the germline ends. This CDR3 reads CASSQLELTDTQYF. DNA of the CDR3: TGTGCCAGCAGCCAATTGGAGCTCACAGATACGCAGTATTTT.

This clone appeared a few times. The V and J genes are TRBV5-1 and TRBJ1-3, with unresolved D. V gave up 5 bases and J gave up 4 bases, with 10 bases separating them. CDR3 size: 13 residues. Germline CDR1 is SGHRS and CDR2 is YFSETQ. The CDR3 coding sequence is TGCGCCAGCAGGATCAGCGACGGAAACACCATATATTTT. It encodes CASRISDGNTIYF.